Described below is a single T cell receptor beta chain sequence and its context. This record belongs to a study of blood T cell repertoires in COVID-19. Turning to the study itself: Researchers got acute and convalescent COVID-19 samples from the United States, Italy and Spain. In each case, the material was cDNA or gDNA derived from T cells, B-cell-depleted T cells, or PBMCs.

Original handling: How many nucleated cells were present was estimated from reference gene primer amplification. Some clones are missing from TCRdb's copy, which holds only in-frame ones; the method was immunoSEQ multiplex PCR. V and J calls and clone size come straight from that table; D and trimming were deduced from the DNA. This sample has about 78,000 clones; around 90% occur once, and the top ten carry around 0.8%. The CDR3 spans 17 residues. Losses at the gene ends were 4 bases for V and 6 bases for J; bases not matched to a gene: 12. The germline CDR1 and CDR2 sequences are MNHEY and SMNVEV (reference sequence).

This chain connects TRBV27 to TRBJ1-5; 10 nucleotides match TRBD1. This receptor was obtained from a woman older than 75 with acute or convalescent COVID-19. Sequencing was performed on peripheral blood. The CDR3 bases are TGTGCCAGCAGTTCCACATCCGGGACAGGGGTGAGTCAGCCCCAGCATTTT. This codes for CASSSTSGTGVSQPQHF.